The T cell receptor beta chain under discussion was sequenced for a study of OX40 agonist ivuxolimab in advanced cancers. Background on the study: Eligibility admitted prior anti-PD-1, anti-PD-L1 or anti-CTLA-4 therapy; about 40% had some.

Unmatched junction bases numbered 6, after V lost 3 bases and J lost 6 bases. Germline CDR1 and CDR2: KGHSH and LQKENI. This CDR3 region has 15 residues. Repertoires were generated with immunoSEQ multiplex PCR, while TCRdb's copy carries only in-frame clones and drops some. The sample consists of around 60,000 clones, over 80% of them appearing once. The sequence came from an adult with an advanced solid tumor such as melanoma, head and neck, liver or kidney cancer. The chain joins TRBV18 to TRBJ2-1, with 9 bases aligning to TRBD2. The sample here was CD4+ or CD8+ T cells sorted from blood, taken in a trial of the OX40 agonist ivuxolimab. This CDR3 is CASSPGTSRGNEQFF. As DNA, the CDR3 is TGTGCCAGCTCACCCGGGACTAGCAGGGGCAATGAGCAGTTCTTC.